Listed here are 5 T cell receptor beta chains from one sample, sequenced in a study of cytomegalovirus exposure and HLA in healthy donors. Clones were sequenced by immunoSEQ multiplex PCR, and TCRdb holds only the in-frame ones, with some missing. Altogether around 300,000 clones are present, over 75% being singletons, with the ten largest covering around 0.88%. Specimen: PBMCs. The origin of the receptors is a man aged 25 to 40 in good health and CMV-seronegative.

The V and J genes are TRBV27 and TRBJ1-1; 9 bases map to TRBD1. This CDR3 is built from 14 residues. Trimming took 8 bases from V and 5 from J; bases not matched to a gene: 9. Germline assignment: CDR1 MNHEY and CDR2 SMNVEV (reference sequence). The CDR3 DNA follows: TGTGCCAGCGGGACAGGGTATAAGGGAACTGAAGCTTTCTTT. Its translation: CASGTGYKGTEAFF.

This CDR3 is CSVERQGGGDEQFF. Here the CDR3 DNA reads TGCAGCGTTGAACGACAGGGGGGCGGGGATGAGCAGTTCTTC. The V gene is TRBV29-1, the J gene TRBJ2-1; 9 bases fit TRBD1. Germline V gene lookup returns CDR1 SQVTM and CDR2 ANQGSEA. This CDR3 spans 14 amino acids. With 2 bases clipped from V and 8 bases from J, the junction kept 7 bases outside the gene matches.

This sequence joins TRBV18 and TRBJ2-7; the match to TRBD1 covers 8 bases. The CDR3 is 21 residues long. The germline CDR1 and CDR2 sequences are KGHSH and LQKENI. Trimming cost V 3 bases and J 3 bases; bases outside gene matches: 25. DNA of the CDR3: TGTGCCAGCTCACCTCAGGACAGGGCAAACCTTGCATCAGGGTATTTCTACGAGCAGTACTTC. Translated: CASSPQDRANLASGYFYEQYF.

This rearrangement joins TRBV4-1 to TRBJ1-2, with 7 bases that match TRBD1. The CDR3 contains 13 residues. V gave up 3 bases and J gave up 4 bases; unmatched junction bases: 2. Germline CDR1 reads MGHRA; CDR2 reads YSYEKL. This CDR3 reads CASSHGTAYGYTF. The CDR3 coding sequence is TGCGCCAGCAGCCACGGGACAGCCTATGGCTACACCTTC.

The chain is built from TRBV6-5 and TRBJ1-5; 7 bases line up with TRBD1. V gave up 5 bases and J gave up 0 bases; unmatched junction bases: 4. Germline V CDR1 and CDR2: MNHEY, SVGAGI. The CDR3 sequence is 15 residues long. CDR3 in DNA: TGTGCCAGCAGTCGGGACAGCTATAGCAATCAGCCCCAGCATTTT. Translation gives CASSRDSYSNQPQHF.